This T cell receptor beta chain was identified in a study of beta chain features in type 1 diabetes. Study results and limitations: Patients with type 1 diabetes showed fewer VDJ junction insertions and more deletions.

This clone came up a few times. Its specificity is unknown. A heparinised blood draw that averaged about 100 mL was obtained once from each donor. Every bit of the isolated RNA underwent reverse transcription, so sequencing read expressed TCRB transcripts. TCRdb keeps only in-frame clones here, not all; method: immunoSEQ multiplex PCR. The repertoire consists of under 800,000 clones, with 15% to 19% occurring once and the leading ten covering 0.07% to 0.095%. CDR1 and CDR2 (germline): MDHEN, SYDVKM. The CDR3 has 12 residues. Trimming stripped 7 bases from V and 3 bases from J, with 7 bases between. Source material: naive CD4+ T cells from blood. The V call is TRBV28, the J call TRBJ2-1, with D unclear. The receptor's source is a man aged 18 to 35 in good health. In nucleotides, the CDR3 is TGTGCCAGCACCCCCAACTACAATGAGCAGTTCTTC. Amino acids: CASTPNYNEQFF.